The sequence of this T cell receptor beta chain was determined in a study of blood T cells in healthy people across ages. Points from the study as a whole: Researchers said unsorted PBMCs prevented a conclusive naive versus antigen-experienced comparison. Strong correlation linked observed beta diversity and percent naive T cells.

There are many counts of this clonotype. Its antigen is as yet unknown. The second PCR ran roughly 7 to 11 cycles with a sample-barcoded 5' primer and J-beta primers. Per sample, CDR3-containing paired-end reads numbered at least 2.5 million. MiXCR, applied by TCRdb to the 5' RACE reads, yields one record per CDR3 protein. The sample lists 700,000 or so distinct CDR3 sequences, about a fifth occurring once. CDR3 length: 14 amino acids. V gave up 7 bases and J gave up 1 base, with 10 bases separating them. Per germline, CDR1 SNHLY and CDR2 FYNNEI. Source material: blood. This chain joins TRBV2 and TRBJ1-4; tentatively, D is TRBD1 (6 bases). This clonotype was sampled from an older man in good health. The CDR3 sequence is CASNRAGTNEKLFF. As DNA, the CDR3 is TGTGCCAGCAACAGGGCGGGAACTAATGAAAAACTGTTTTTT. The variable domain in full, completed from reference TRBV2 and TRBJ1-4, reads EPEVTQTPSHQVTQMGQEVILRCVPISNHLYFYWYRQILGQKVEFLVSFYNNEISEKSEIFDDQFSVERPDGSNFTLKIRSTKLEDSAMYFCASNRAGTNEKLFFGSGTQLSVL.